The clone carrying this TCR beta chain was observed at least ten times. Its antigen remains unidentified. The sample is drawn from a study of neurological immune-mediated disorders. Trimming shortened V by 1 base and J by 12 bases, and 4 bases separated the two germline ends. The germline gives CDR1 DFQATT, CDR2 SNEGSKA (reference sequence). This CDR3 region has 10 residues. Points from the study as a whole: The study found no CDR3 amino acid sequences shared by expanded clones across subjects, suggesting private repertoires in all groups. Levels of TCR clonal expansion peaked in HTLV-1-associated myelopathy and reached their lowest in multiple sclerosis, under those of healthy controls.

The unsorted libraries originated from 2 million PBMCs that had been stored at -80 C. 5'RACE generated cDNA with 10-nucleotide random UMIs. A single record per CDR3 protein comes from TCRdb applying MiXCR to the 5' RACE reads. The sample lists around 15,000 distinct CDR3 sequences, less than 25% seen once, with 20% to 25% in the top ten. Material for sequencing was PBMCs. The chain is built from TRBV20-1 and TRBJ1-6; D is uncertain. The receptor's source is a man aged 50 or older in good health. The CDR3 is CSARGKPLHF. The CDR3, as DNA: TGCAGTGCTAGAGGGAAACCCCTCCACTTT.